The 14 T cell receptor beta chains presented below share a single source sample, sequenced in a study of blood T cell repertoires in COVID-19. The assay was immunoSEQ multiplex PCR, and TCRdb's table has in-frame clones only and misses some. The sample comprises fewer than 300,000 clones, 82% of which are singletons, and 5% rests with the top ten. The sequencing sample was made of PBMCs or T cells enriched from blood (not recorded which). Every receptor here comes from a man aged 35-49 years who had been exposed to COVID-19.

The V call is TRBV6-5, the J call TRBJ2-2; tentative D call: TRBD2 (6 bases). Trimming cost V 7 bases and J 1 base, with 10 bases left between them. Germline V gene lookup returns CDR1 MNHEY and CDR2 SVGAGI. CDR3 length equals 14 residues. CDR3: CASMRGLNTGELFF. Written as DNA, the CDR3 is TGTGCCAGCATGCGGGGTCTGAACACCGGGGAGCTGTTTTTT.

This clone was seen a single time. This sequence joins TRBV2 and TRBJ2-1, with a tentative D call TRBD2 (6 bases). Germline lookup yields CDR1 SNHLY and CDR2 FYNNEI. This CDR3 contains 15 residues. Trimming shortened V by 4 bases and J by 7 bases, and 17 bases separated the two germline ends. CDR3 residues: CASSGSSGLRNEQFF. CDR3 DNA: TGTGCCAGCAGTGGGAGTAGCGGACTAAGAAATGAGCAGTTCTTC.

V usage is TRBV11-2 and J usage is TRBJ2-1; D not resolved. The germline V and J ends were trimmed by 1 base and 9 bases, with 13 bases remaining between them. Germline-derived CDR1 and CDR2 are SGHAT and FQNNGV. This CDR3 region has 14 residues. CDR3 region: CASSLGATTSEQFF. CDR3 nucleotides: TGTGCCAGCAGCTTAGGGGCTACGACGAGTGAGCAGTTCTTC.

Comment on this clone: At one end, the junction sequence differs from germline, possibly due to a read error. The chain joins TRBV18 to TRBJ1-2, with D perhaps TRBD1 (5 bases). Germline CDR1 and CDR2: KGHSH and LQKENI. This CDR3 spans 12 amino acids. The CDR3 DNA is TGTGCCAGCGCACAGGAGGGTACTGGCCACACCTTC. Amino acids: CASAQEGTGHTF.

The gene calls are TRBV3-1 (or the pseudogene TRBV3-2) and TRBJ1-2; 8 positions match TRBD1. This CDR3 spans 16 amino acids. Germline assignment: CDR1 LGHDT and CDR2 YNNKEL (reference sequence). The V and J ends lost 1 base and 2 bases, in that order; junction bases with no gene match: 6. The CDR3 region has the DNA TGTGCCAGCAGCCAAGCGCTTGGACAGGGAAACTATGGCTACACCTTC. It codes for CASSQALGQGNYGYTF.

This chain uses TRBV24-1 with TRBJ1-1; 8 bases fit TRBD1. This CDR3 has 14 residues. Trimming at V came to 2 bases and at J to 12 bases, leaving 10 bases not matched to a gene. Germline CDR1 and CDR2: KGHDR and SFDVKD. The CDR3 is CATSDSGRGPRSFF. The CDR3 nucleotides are TGTGCCACCAGTGATTCGGGCAGGGGGCCCCGATCTTTCTTT.

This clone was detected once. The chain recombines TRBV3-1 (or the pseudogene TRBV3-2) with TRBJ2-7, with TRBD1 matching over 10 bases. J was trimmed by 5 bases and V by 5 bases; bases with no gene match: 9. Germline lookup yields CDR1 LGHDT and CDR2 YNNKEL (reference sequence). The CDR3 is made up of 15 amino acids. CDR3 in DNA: TGTGCCAGCAGCATTAACTTCGGGACAGGGGACGAGCAGTACTTC. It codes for CASSINFGTGDEQYF.

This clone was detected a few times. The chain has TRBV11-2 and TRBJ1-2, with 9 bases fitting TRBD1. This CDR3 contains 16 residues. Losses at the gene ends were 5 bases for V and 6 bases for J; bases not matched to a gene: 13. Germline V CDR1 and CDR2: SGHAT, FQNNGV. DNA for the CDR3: TGTGCCAGCAGCCTCCGGACCGGGACAGGGACCAATGGCTACACCTTC. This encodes CASSLRTGTGTNGYTF.

The CDR3 bases are TGTGCCAGCAGCCGCACTGACAGGGGACCTGGCTACACCTTC. The encoded protein is CASSRTDRGPGYTF. V usage is TRBV6-5 and J usage is TRBJ1-2; 8 nucleotides align to TRBD1. Germline V gene sequence: CDR1 MNHEY, CDR2 SVGAGI. Trimming removed 6 bases from V and 7 bases from J; junction bases left unmatched: 10. The CDR3 loop spans 14 amino acids.

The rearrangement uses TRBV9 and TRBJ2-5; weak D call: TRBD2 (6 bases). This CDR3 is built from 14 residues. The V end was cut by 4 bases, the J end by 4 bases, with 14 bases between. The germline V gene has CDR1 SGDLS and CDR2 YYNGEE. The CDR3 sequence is CASSRVRERETQYF. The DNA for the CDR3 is TGTGCCAGCAGCCGAGTGCGGGAACGAGAGACCCAGTACTTC.

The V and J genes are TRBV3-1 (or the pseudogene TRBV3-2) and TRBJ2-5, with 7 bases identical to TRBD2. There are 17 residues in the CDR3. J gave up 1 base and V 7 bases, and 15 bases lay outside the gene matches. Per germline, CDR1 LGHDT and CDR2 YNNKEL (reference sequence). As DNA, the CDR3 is TGTGCCAGCAATGTAGCGGGCCCTGGGGACTTCCAAGAGACCCAGTACTTC. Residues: CASNVAGPGDFQETQYF.

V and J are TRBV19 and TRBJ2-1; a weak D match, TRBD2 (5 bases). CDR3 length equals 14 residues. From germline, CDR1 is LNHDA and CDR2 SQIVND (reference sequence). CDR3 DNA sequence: TGTGCGACGGAGCAAATAGGACTGTACAATGAGCAGTTCTTC. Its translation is CATEQIGLYNEQFF.

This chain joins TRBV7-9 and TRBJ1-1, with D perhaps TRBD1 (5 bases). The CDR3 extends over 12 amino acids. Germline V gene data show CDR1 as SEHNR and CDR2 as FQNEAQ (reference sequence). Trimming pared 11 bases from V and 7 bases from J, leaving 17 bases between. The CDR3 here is CAAVSGDGEAFF. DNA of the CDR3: TGTGCCGCTGTATCGGGGGACGGTGAAGCTTTCTTT.

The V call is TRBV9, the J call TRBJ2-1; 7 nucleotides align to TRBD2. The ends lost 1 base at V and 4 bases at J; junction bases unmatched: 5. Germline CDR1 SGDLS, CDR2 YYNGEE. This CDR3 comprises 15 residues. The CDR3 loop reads CASSVSGEVYNEQFF. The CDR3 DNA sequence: TGTGCCAGCAGCGTAAGCGGGGAGGTATACAATGAGCAGTTCTTC.